The following is a T cell receptor beta chain sequence with its context. What it binds is unknown. Repeated repertoire sampling spanned the course of chemoradiotherapy. The CDR3 loop spans 13 amino acids. The V gene's germline CDR1 is SGHAT and CDR2 FQNNGV. V was cut by 5 bases and J by 5 bases, with 12 bases left in between. The data derive from a study of chemoradiotherapy in HPV16-positive cancers. In the study overall: A couple of HPV16-positive patients' cells yielded candidate HPV-specific clones and common motifs.

TCRdb's copy holds only in-frame clones and misses some; the assay was immunoSEQ multiplex PCR. The sample lists about 1,500 clones, around 70% occurring once. The study, taken as a whole, reports: Non-HPV-specific T cells did not expand in tumors during treatment, whereas candidate HPV-specific clones and E7-related motifs did. Only a couple of HPV16-positive patients supplied the functional HPV-specificity definition.

V gene TRBV11-2 combines with J gene TRBJ2-5; perhaps TRBD1 as D (6 bases). This TCR was sampled from a human donor with HPV-associated anogenital cancer. Sequences were derived from tumor tissue, sampled from a patient who underwent chemoradiotherapy. CDR3 DNA sequence: TGTGCCAGCAGCCGACAGGTTACGGAGACCCAGTACTTC. It is translated as CASSRQVTETQYF.